The T cell receptor (beta chain) under discussion was sequenced for a study of blood T cell repertoires in COVID-19. Study details: Samples came from the United States, Italy and Spain, spanning acute and convalescent COVID-19.

Under the authors' procedure: Amplified reference gene primers provided the basis for estimating nucleated cell counts. TCRdb keeps only in-frame clones here, not all; method: immunoSEQ multiplex PCR. Clone size and the V and J calls come from that table; the DNA yielded D and trimming. The sample carries 150,000 to 200,000 clones, over 75% recorded once. Trimming shortened V by 0 bases and J by 4 bases, and 6 bases separated the two germline ends. The CDR3 is made up of 14 amino acids. In germline, CDR1 is LNHNV, CDR2 YYDKDF (reference sequence). The sample comprised peripheral blood. The chain is built from TRBV15 and TRBJ2-2; no clear D. The clonotype was recovered from a human donor with active or convalescent COVID-19. The donor label of this sample is uncertain. The CDR3 spells CATSRESGTGELFF. The CDR3 bases are TGTGCCACCAGCAGAGAATCGGGCACCGGGGAGCTGTTTTTT. The whole variable domain, filled in from reference TRBV15 and TRBJ2-2, reads DAMVIQNPRYQVTQFGKPVTLSCSQTLNHNVMYWYQQKSSQAPKLLFHYYDKDFNNEADTPDNFQSRRPNTSFCFLDIRSPGLGDTAMYLCATSRESGTGELFFGEGSRLTVL.